Listed here are 2 T cell receptor beta chains from one sample, sequenced in a study of T cell repertoires in cytomegalovirus infection. Their target antigens are unknown. TCRdb passed the reads through MiXCR, listing each CDR3 protein once. Of approximately 350,000 distinct CDR3 sequences listed, nearly 35% were seen once; the top ten hold about 13%. The source was cultured PBMCs, collected from culture after CMV antigen stimulation. Receptors were obtained from a human donor in good health (CMV status not recorded). Some clones in this sample may be carry-over from other donors' samples.

In its sample, this clonotype was seen a few times. The rearrangement links TRBV11-2 to TRBJ2-1; D gene ambiguous. Trimming removed 1 base from V and 5 bases from J, with 3 bases in between. Germline V gene data show CDR1 as SGHAT and CDR2 as FQNNGV. The CDR3 is made up of 12 amino acids. The DNA for the CDR3 is TGTGCCAGCAGCTTAGCGAACAATGAGCAGTTCTTC. Its translation: CASSLANNEQFF.

This chain links TRBV19 with TRBJ1-1; D remains unclear. The CDR3 is made up of 12 amino acids. Trimming pared 6 bases from V and 4 bases from J, leaving 9 bases between. Germline CDR1 LNHDA, CDR2 SQIVND (reference sequence). The CDR3 bases are TGTGCCAGTAGGACGAAAGTCACTGAAGCTTTCTTT. It is translated as CASRTKVTEAFF.